This T cell receptor (beta chain) was profiled in a study of blood T cell repertoires in COVID-19. Study background: The United States, Italy and Spain supplied acute and convalescent COVID-19 samples. PBMCs, B-cell-depleted T cells, or T cells provided the cDNA or gDNA that made up the material.

This CDR3 comprises 16 residues. V dropped 2 bases and J dropped 6; count of bases not matched to a gene: 13. Per the germline V gene, CDR1 is MDHEN and CDR2 is SYDVKM. Measured with immunoSEQ multiplex PCR; TCRdb has only the in-frame clones, and not every one. The sample includes 70,000 to 95,000 clones, almost 90% seen only once; the top ten take about 1.5%. The genes are TRBV28 and TRBJ2-7, with 7 bases lining up with TRBD1. Source material: peripheral blood. This receptor was taken from a human donor with active COVID-19. The donor label of this sample is uncertain. CDR3 region: CASSLPGTAPDGEQYF. The DNA for the CDR3 is TGTGCCAGCAGTTTACCCGGGACAGCGCCAGATGGCGAGCAGTACTTC.